The present T cell receptor beta chain was sequenced within a study of blood T cells in healthy people across ages (dated by TCRdb to the mid-2010s). A note on the overall study: Template switching captured roughly one uniquely barcoded TCR beta cDNA molecule per two T cells in model experiments. The study measured age-related changes in TCR beta repertoire diversity using deep sequencing normalized with unique cDNA molecular identifiers. The donors were divided into four age groups: young (average roughly 15 years), middle-aged (approximately 42), aged (about 60) and long-lived (about 80). Donors of different ages were randomly distributed across sequencing lanes to avoid experimental bias. The study analyzed two additional independent replicas of 1 million unique cDNA reads from the same blood draw for two donors, one aged 18 to 30 and one aged 80 or older.

The donors were roughly 39 Caucasian individuals from Russia, aged roughly 6 to 100 years, who were systemically healthy. Roughly 11 milliliters of peripheral blood were drawn from each donor into EDTA-treated Vacutainer tubes. Ficoll-Paque density-gradient centrifugation was used to isolate PBMCs, with at least 7 million per sample. Total RNA, at least 6 micrograms per sample, was extracted from PBMCs with Trizol reagent. Naive CD45RAhigh/CD27high T cell percentages were measured by flow cytometry on a PBMC aliquot from every donor. For this chain, trimming is 5 bases at the V end and 4 bases at the J end, and the number of junction bases without a gene match is 7. From its cysteine to its phenylalanine, the CDR3 spans 15 amino acids. Of all the DNA, just the CDR3 is kept, 45 bases in frame from base 1. For CDR1 and CDR2, the germline V gene (reference sequence) lists SEHNR and FQNEAQ. Libraries were made using 5' RACE. Sequencing was performed on an Illumina HiSeq 2500. A second PCR of roughly 7 to 12 cycles was performed with a sample-barcoded 5' primer and a J-beta primer mix. A template-switch 5' adaptor carrying 12 random nucleotides introduced a unique molecular identifier onto each TCR beta cDNA molecule. Each sample yielded at least 2.5 million CDR3-containing paired-end reads. First-strand cDNA synthesis was performed from all RNA using the Mint cDNA synthesis kit, with priming by a TRBC-specific oligonucleotide. Following uracil-DNA glycosylase treatment, all cDNA underwent a first 18-cycle PCR with the universal primers M1SS and BC2_uni_R. As for the original processing: Normalization of each sample was performed by random selection of 1 million high-quality reads, each carrying a distinct molecular identifier. Instead of being binned into consensus sequences, reads with shared molecular identifiers were discarded. MiTCR, run with a Q25 quality threshold and the strictest error-elimination algorithm, handled CDR3 identification, clonotype clustering and error correction. Lower-bound total TCR beta diversity was estimated with a nonparametric unseen species model using Euler transformation. TCRdb passed the public sequencing reads through fastp at Q25 and MiXCR, retaining productive beta sequences. Identical CDR3 protein sequences are pooled into one entry, listed with their most common genes and DNA. The V and J calls shown here were made by TCRdb, not taken from the authors' results. The table for this sample lists hundreds of thousands of distinct CDR3 sequences; 52% of them were counted only once. The ten biggest clones cover less than 15% of the sample.

This clonotype was observed at least ten times. Its antigen is still unknown. Base-call qualities are not available, and no considerably larger clone is one nucleotide away. General study outcomes and caveats: As age increased, observed TCR beta diversity per million T cells dropped in a roughly linear way, and a significant reduction was already evident by age 40. The CMV infection status of donors was not known, potentially confounding age-related changes in expanded clonotypes. Compared with the aged group, the long-lived group had more naive CD4+ T cells, fewer expanded clones and increased TCR diversity, a pattern suggesting age selection. The percentage of naive T cells measured by flow cytometry correlated strongly with observed TCR beta diversity. Estimates of total diversity based on one million sequenced T cells were considered lower bounds and underestimates. Because profiling used bulk unsorted PBMCs, naive and antigen-experienced compartments could not be compared conclusively.

The receptor comes from a woman of 80 years or more in good health. Input material: blood. This chain joins TRBV7-9 to TRBJ2-1; a stretch of 8 junction bases matches TRBD2. The CDR3 protein: CASSKAGAGYNEQFF. In nucleotide form, the sequence is TGTGCCAGCAGCAAAGCGGGGGCGGGTTACAATGAGCAGTTCTTC.